This T cell receptor (beta chain) was profiled in a study of naive and memory T cell subsets listed by TCRdb under 2017. Study-wide context: An open-source, UMI-based TCR alpha and beta sequencing pipeline was applied to sorted naive and memory peripheral blood T cell subsets. The results of the functional CMV T cell responses matched the IgG serology results in every case. RNA was DNase-treated and reverse transcribed with TCR constant-region primers, mostly using SuperScript III.

Here is what the overall study found, with its caveats: Naive repertoires, especially CD8, contained a few larger clonotypes, possibly memory cells re-expressing CD45RA. RNA-based TCR counts may be influenced by expression changes linked to T cell activation and differentiation. After error correction, over 85% of naive TCR sequences appeared only once, giving much steeper abundance distributions than memory subsets. In both CD4 and CD8 cells, going from naive through CM, EM and EMRA, the Gini index went up while Shannon and inverse Simpson diversity went down. TCR abundance followed a power law with an exponent that was different for naive and memory subsets but consistent across the three individuals. A clonotype was defined as a single alpha or beta chain sequence rather than as a paired alpha/beta receptor. The repertoire findings for the naive and memory subsets could not be validated, as no ground truth was available.

The table lists this clonotype with many counts. Its recognized antigen is unknown. No much larger clonotype is one base removed from it; base qualities were not supplied. Per the germline V gene, SQVTM is the CDR1 and ANQGSEA is the CDR2. V is reduced by 5 bases and J by 2 bases, leaving a spacing of 13 bases between them. The CDR3 runs 14 residues from the cysteine to the phenylalanine. CDR3 DNA is the only sequence kept; it has 42 bases, read in frame from the first base. The method was UMI-ligation and nested PCR. To cover both TRBC1 and TRBC2, the beta constant-region primer consisted of an equimolar mix of two oligonucleotides. Four rounds of PCR, combining the SP2 primer with nested alpha and beta constant-region primers, were used to amplify the ligated cDNA. A single-stranded oligonucleotide bearing the SP2 primer plus a 12-nucleotide UMI was ligated onto the 3' end of the cDNA by T4 RNA ligase 1. The ligation reaction was kept at 16 degrees C for about 19-24 hours. PCR2 was usually performed as a SYBR Green qPCR and halted at a preset threshold so that over-amplification would not occur. Agencourt AMPure XP magnetic beads were used for all purifications after the first. Library quantification was done by Qubit, followed by a TapeStation check on which the main peak was expected at around 650 bp. Pooled libraries were sequenced on an Illumina MiSeq using v2 2x251 paired-end kits, and typically roughly 0.85-2 million reads were obtained per sample. Each sample library was pooled at approximately 3.6 nM, and roughly 4.5-7.5% PhiX was included to improve cluster recognition. Turning to the authors' computational methods: V and J genes were assigned to Demultiplexor-processed FASTQ reads by Decombinator through tag matching, with a single base-pair mismatch being allowed. Collapsinator used UMIs to correct both sequencing errors and frequency errors arising from PCR heterogeneity. CDR3Translator translated TCRs and extracted CDR3s from the conserved cysteine to the FGXG phenylalanine, flagging non-productive sequences. Gini, Shannon entropy and inverse Simpson indices were calculated on repertoires subsampled to equal numbers of UMI-defined TCRs. Clonotype abundance distributions were fitted to a power law by maximum likelihood within the linear range. When run on a single naive CD8 sample, MIGEC and the pipeline yielded similar UMI counts, similar unique TCR numbers and similar clonal distributions. In one analysis, naive TCRs also found in any memory subset of the same donor were removed from the naive repertoire. A set of some 7,000 CMV-associated CDR3 sequences, compiled from VDJdb and a published dataset, was used to search the repertoires. TCRdb reprocessing: public reads trimmed at Q25 with fastp, clones called with MiXCR, in-frame beta chains kept. Here each entry gathers all rows of one CDR3 protein and keeps the most common genes and DNA. TCRdb, not the authors, supplied the V and J calls. The sample table contains approximately 100,000 distinct CDR3 sequences; only one count was recorded for more than 12% of them. The ten largest clones add up to around 2.7% of the sample.

From the second PCR step on, the TCR alpha and beta chain libraries were amplified in separate reactions. To determine each donor's CMV status, fresh PBMCs were stimulated overnight with CMV viral lysate, and IFNgamma production from CD4+ T cells was then assessed. CD4 T cells were positively selected using Miltenyi beads, after which CD8 T cells were positively selected from the CD4-negative fraction. Cells stained for CD3, CD4, CD8, CD45RA, CD27 and a live/dead dye were sorted on a BD Aria II into four subsets by CD45RA and CD27. Blood came from three healthy volunteers, each fractionated into CD4 and CD8 T cells and then into four differentiation subsets. Around 110 ml of peripheral blood was collected from each donor, and PBMC were isolated by Ficoll-Paque PLUS density-gradient centrifugation. Sorted cells were lysed in RLT buffer, and RNA was extracted with a Qiagen RNeasy kit and stored at -80°C.

Rearrangement joined TRBV29-1 to TRBJ2-1; TRBD2 is a possible D gene, resting on 6 matching bases. Material: naive CD8+ T cells from blood. Interpreted using the paper, the cell subset or site label stands for: naive T cells, CD45RA high CD27+. The source of this sequence is a human donor in good health. The CDR3 reads as follows: CSVQGGTTYNEQFF. The bases are TGCAGCGTTCAGGGCGGGACGACCTACAATGAGCAGTTCTTC.